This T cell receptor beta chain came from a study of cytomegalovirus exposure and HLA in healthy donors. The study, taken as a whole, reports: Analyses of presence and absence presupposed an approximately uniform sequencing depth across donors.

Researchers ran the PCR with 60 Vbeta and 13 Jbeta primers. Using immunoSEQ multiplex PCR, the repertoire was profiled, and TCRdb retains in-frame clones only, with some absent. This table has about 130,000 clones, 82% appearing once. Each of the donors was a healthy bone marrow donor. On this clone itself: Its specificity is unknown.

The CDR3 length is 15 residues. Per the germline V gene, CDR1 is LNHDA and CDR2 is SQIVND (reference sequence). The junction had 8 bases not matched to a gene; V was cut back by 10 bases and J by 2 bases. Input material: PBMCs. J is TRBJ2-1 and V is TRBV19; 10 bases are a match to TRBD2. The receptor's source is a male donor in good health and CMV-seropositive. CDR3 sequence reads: CATQALAGAYNEQFF. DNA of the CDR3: TGTGCCACGCAGGCGCTAGCGGGAGCCTACAATGAGCAGTTCTTC.